This T cell receptor gamma chain was sequenced in a study of gamma-delta chains in newborns, infants, children (dated by TCRdb to about 2019). Context from the whole study: According to the study title, microbial exposure causes polyclonal expansion of innate gammadelta T cells right after birth. The study examined the way microbial exposure affected innate gammadelta T cell populations in human newborns right after birth.

There are 16 amino acids in the CDR3, from cysteine to phenylalanine inclusive. The entry retains the CDR3 DNA only, 48 bases that are in frame from base 1. For this chain, trimming is 2 bases at the V end and 6 bases at the J end, and the number of junction bases without a gene match is 4. CDR1 and CDR2 were assigned from the germline V gene (reference sequence) as GITISATS and ISYDGTV. In regard to this clone: Its antigen is unknown. Base quality data are lacking; no much larger clone is found one base away. This sample includes further DNA sequences coding for the same CDR3.

These reads were obtained on an Illumina MiSeq. Clones were re-identified by TCRdb from the public reads with CATT, and rows with the same DNA were merged. In all, the sample holds roughly 1,600 gamma-chain clones, and about 70% of those were seen once. Clones ranked in the top ten supply around 23% of the sample. The chain joins TRGV9 to TRGJP. Assignment of the J gene here rests on matching the DNA to germline, because TCRdb gives none. The receptor was isolated from a child who was a newborn, infant or young child, either healthy, febrile or measles-vaccinated (not recorded which). Material for sequencing was blood. The DNA reads as follows: TGTGCCTTGTGGGAGGGAGGAGAGTTGGGCAAAAAAATCAAGGTATTT. Its product reads: CALWEGGELGKKIKVF.